In its sample, the clone carrying this T cell receptor beta chain was seen many times. The data belong to a study of identical twins. This CDR3 is built from 15 residues. V lost 3 bases to trimming and J lost 0 bases, with 9 bases between them. TCRdb called the 5' RACE reads again in MiXCR, with one record for every CDR3 protein. In the table there are about 690,000 distinct CDR3 sequences, around 21% of which are singletons. These data also formed part of another study, on T cells expressing NK-cell markers.

The sequence was obtained from a woman aged 18-30 years in good health. The chain recombines TRBV12-3 or TRBV12-4 with TRBJ1-3; unclear D gene. Sample: PBMCs. CDR3 amino acids: CASSFWDTSGNTIYF. CDR3 DNA: TGTGCCAGCAGTTTTTGGGATACCTCTGGAAACACCATATATTTT.